These T cell receptor beta chains were read from a single sample in a study of PD-1 blockade in classical Hodgkin lymphoma. The protocol was immunoSEQ multiplex PCR, while the TCRdb copy is restricted to in-frame clones and leaves out a portion. The data contain more than 13,000 clones, 60% to 80% of them singletons. The starting material was peripheral blood mononuclear cells (PBMCs), obtained before the second cycle of nivolumab. The origin of the receptors is a human donor with classical Hodgkin lymphoma. Both conserved end residues are part of each CDR3.

V | CDR3
TRBV5-1 | CASSPFPGLSSYEQYF
TRBV28 | CASSRDRINSPLHF
TRBV2 | CASKTQGTISNTEAFF
TRBV2 | CASSEVWRGPDTQYF
TRBV7-8 | CASSHRQGPHTEAFF
TRBV6-6 | CTSTPSGTGGQSEQFF
TRBV2 | CASSYNGKTYEQYF
TRBV18 | CASSPAQGISTDTQYF
TRBV19 | CASSTGGTSGGGQFF
TRBV7-2 | CASSQGSLGLGYGYTF
TRBV7-2 | CASSSWPQETQYF
TRBV7-9 | CASSGTDRGLREQYF
TRBV18 | CASSATGLQKTQYF
TRBV9 | CASSVGLPTDTQYF
TRBV2 | CASSFNRAQNQPQHF
TRBV7-2 | CASSYDRDTEAFF
TRBV9 | CASSVVTGGSGYTF
TRBV6-5 | CASSMVREDSGYTF
TRBV5-1 | CASSLEGVNGNTIYF
TRBV18 | CASSLTGTQGNYGYTF
TRBV7-9 | CASSQDGDRPNEKLFF
TRBV7-6 | CASSLGGSAEQYF
TRBV4-3 | CASSYSGTGESYEQYF
TRBV5-1 | CASSSQDRGELFF
TRBV5-6 | CASSLEGGWDYEQYF
TRBV18 | CASSATWATEAFF
TRBV6-5 | CASSSGTYAGADQHF
TRBV5-8 | CASSLGLSYNEQFF
TRBV11-2 | CASSPGQPQETQYF
TRBV5-1 | CASTLTDGRGTEAFF
TRBV6-5 | CASRLAGGRSEQYF
TRBV28 | CASSLDWGAGANVLTF
TRBV28 | CASSLIRENNEQFF
TRBV2 | CASSEQGQGIAGELFF
TRBV2 | CASRAAGIPGQETQYF
TRBV7-9 | CASSRGGAVTEQYF
TRBV28 | CASSLFGQPQHF
TRBV5-1 | CASSVTTGIDTGELFF
TRBV9 | CASSVGGLTSNEQFF
TRBV6-6 | CASRTSGYTGELFF
TRBV18 | CASSRQTGLGAFF
TRBV7-2 | CASSLVAGAGEQYF
TRBV28 | CASSFRGWTGELFF
TRBV28 | CASSFGGWNIQYF
TRBV7-2 | CASVTGTANTEAFF
TRBV2 | CASHLQGVVGNNSPLHF
TRBV2 | CASSTGANYGYTF
TRBV10-3 | CAISGSRRDGNQPQHF
TRBV5-6 | CASSLMANYGYTF
TRBV18 | CASSSIRATNQPQHF
TRBV6-5 | CASSLLDRDTEAFF
TRBV7-2 | CASSLGSLNYGYTF
TRBV10-3 | CAIQGKAGWRAGQPQHF
TRBV9 | CASSLGAGANVLTF
TRBV7-2 | CASSLTGVGSGNTIYF